This T cell receptor (beta chain) emerged from a study of cytomegalovirus exposure and HLA in healthy donors. Study results and limitations: Exclusion as indistinguishable affected some V segments, including TRBV6-2 and TRBV6-3.

The PCR contained 60 Vbeta and 13 Jbeta primers. Produced via immunoSEQ multiplex PCR; TCRdb's table is partial and in-frame only. The specimen's table records tens of thousands of clones. The V segment lost 1 base and the J segment 5 bases; nucleotides outside the gene matches: 5. The CDR3 spans 15 residues. CDR1 and CDR2 from the germline V gene are SGHTA and FQGNSA. In the case of this clone: Its antigen is still unknown.

The TCR sequence derives from a man aged 35 to 55 in good health and CMV-seropositive. The chain combines TRBV7-2 with TRBJ1-5, with 7 nucleotides matching TRBD1. Sequenced material: PBMCs. CDR3 loop: CASSLGDRVDQPQHF. Here the CDR3 DNA reads TGTGCCAGCAGCTTAGGAGACAGGGTGGATCAGCCCCAGCATTTT.